This entry lists 13 T cell receptor beta chains sequenced from one sample in a study of blood T cell repertoires in COVID-19 (dated by TCRdb to 2018 to 2020). The library was prepared using the immunoSEQ multiplex PCR assay. Not all clones reach the TCRdb copy of this immuneACCESS table, which keeps in-frame sequences only. Checked studies attribute under half of the gap to unresolved V genes and leave the rest unexplained. The sample table records 200,000 to 250,000 clones; around 86% of these occur just once. Under 8.5% of the sample goes to the ten largest clones. The sample taken for sequencing was peripheral blood. The receptors originated from a woman over 75 with COVID-19, enrolled during active disease.

The chain employs TRBV12-3 or TRBV12-4 and TRBJ1-1, with a tentative D call TRBD1 (5 bases). V lost 6 bases, J lost 1 base, and 9 bases lay in between. This CDR3 has 13 amino acids. The CDR3 DNA sequence: TGTGCCAGCAGAAATGGACAGAACACTGAAGCTTTCTTT. Amino acids: CASRNGQNTEAFF.

The chain links TRBV5-8 to TRBJ1-5; a weak D match, TRBD1 (6 bases). Deletions cut 3 bases from V and 4 bases from J, with 11 bases between. This CDR3 has 14 residues. Germline lookup yields CDR1 SGHTS and CDR2 YDEGEE. This chain's CDR3 is CASSSGTTNQPQHF. Here the CDR3 DNA reads TGTGCCAGCAGCTCTGGGACAACTAATCAGCCCCAGCATTTT.

The chain carries TRBV4-2 and TRBJ2-3; TRBD2 matches 7 bases. J was trimmed by 0 bases and V by 1 base; bases with no gene match: 10. CDR1 is LGHNA, CDR2 YNFKEQ, per germline. This CDR3 spans 18 amino acids. CDR3 bases: TGTGCCAGCAGCCAAGTGATCGGGGCTAGCGGAAGCACAGATACGCAGTATTTT. This translates into CASSQVIGASGSTDTQYF.

The CDR3 nucleotides read TGTGCCAGCAGTTACTCGGCATACTATGGCTACACCTTC. Its translation: CASSYSAYYGYTF. The chain combines TRBV6-2 or TRBV6-3 with TRBJ1-2; D uncertain. Germline CDR1 reads MNHEY; CDR2 reads SVGEGT. There are 13 residues in the CDR3. V lost 0 bases to trimming and J lost 3 bases, with 5 bases between them.

This clone was seen repeatedly, ten times or more. This chain connects TRBV15 to TRBJ1-2; tentatively, D is TRBD1 (5 bases). There are 13 residues in the CDR3. Germline loops: CDR1 LNHNV, CDR2 YYDKDF (reference sequence). Trimming took 0 bases from V and 7 from J, leaving 9 bases between them. CDR3 region: CATSRDDGGGYTF. CDR3 in DNA: TGTGCCACCAGCAGAGATGACGGGGGTGGCTACACCTTC.

The chain combines TRBV9 with TRBJ1-1, with a possible D match to TRBD1 (5 bases). V shed 8 bases and J shed 3 bases, with 17 bases lying between them. This CDR3 region has 14 residues. Per germline, CDR1 SGDLS and CDR2 YYNGEE. The CDR3 sequence is CASTRLGHDTEAFF. The CDR3 nucleotides are TGTGCCAGTACCCGACTGGGGCACGACACTGAAGCTTTCTTT.

The rearrangement uses TRBV2 and TRBJ2-7; 9 bases fit TRBD1. The CDR3 sequence is 16 residues long. The V gene's germline CDR1 is SNHLY and CDR2 FYNNEI. Trimming at V came to 7 bases and at J to 6 bases, leaving 16 bases not matched to a gene. The CDR3 nucleotides read TGTGCCAGCAAACTCGAACCGGGACAGGGTACAAGCGAGCAGTACTTC. It yields the protein CASKLEPGQGTSEQYF. Full variable domain (outside the CDR3, taken from reference TRBV2 and TRBJ2-7): EPEVTQTPSHQVTQMGQEVILRCVPISNHLYFYWYRQILGQKVEFLVSFYNNEISEKSEIFDDQFSVERPDGSNFTLKIRSTKLEDSAMYFCASKLEPGQGTSEQYFGPGTRLTVT.

V usage is TRBV18 and J usage is TRBJ1-2; possibly TRBD1 for D (6 bases). Trimming left V 6 bases short and J 0 bases short, with 11 bases between. Germline V lookup: CDR1 KGHSH, CDR2 LQKENI. This CDR3 region has 14 residues. Written as DNA, the CDR3 is TGTGCCAGCTCCGACAGACAGGCTAACTATGGCTACACCTTC. This translates into CASSDRQANYGYTF.

The V gene is TRBV11-2, the J gene TRBJ2-7; TRBD1 aligns across 7 bases. Germline CDR1 SGHAT, CDR2 FQNNGV. V lost 5 bases, J lost 3 bases, and 7 bases stayed unmatched. This CDR3 spans 14 amino acids. CDR3 protein: CASSHPGQSYEQYF. The CDR3 nucleotides are TGTGCCAGCAGCCACCCGGGACAGAGCTACGAGCAGTACTTC.

The J gene is TRBJ2-2, the V gene TRBV6-6; D possibly corresponds to TRBD2 (6 bases). CDR1 is MNHNY, CDR2 SVGAGI, per germline (reference sequence). The CDR3 covers 16 residues. With 2 bases removed from V and 4 bases from J, the gap between germline ends came to 14 bases. CDR3 DNA: TGTGCCAGCAGTTACAAACCGGGACTTTCCACCGGGGAGCTGTTTTTT. It yields the protein CASSYKPGLSTGELFF.

The genes are TRBV4-1 and TRBJ2-6, with D maybe TRBD1 (6 bases). Germline V CDR1 and CDR2: MGHRA, YSYEKL. The CDR3 has 20 residues. Trimming cost V 0 bases and J 2 bases, with 20 bases left between them. CDR3: CASSQDTGTINRAGANVLTF. The CDR3 DNA is TGCGCCAGCAGCCAAGATACCGGGACAATCAACCGGGCTGGGGCCAACGTCCTGACTTTC.

V is TRBV21-1 and J is TRBJ1-2; no check of the table's D call, TRBD1, against the DNA was made. TRBV21-1 is deemed a pseudogene. This CDR3 is 16 amino acids long. DNA for the CDR3: TGTGCCCGATTAGAGACAGGAGAGTTGCTGTTCTATGGCTACACCTTC. It codes for CARLETGELLFYGYTF.

The chain has TRBV7-2 and TRBJ2-7, with D hard to call. V dropped 5 bases and J dropped 2 bases, with 16 bases sitting between them. The CDR3 is 15 residues long. Germline V gives CDR1 SGHTA, CDR2 FQGNSA. The DNA of the CDR3 is TGTGCCAGCAGCCCCTCCAGGTCTACAACCTACGAGCAGTACTTC. Its translation: CASSPSRSTTYEQYF.